The rows below give T cell receptor beta chains drawn from one sample of a study of T cells after posttransplantation cyclophosphamide. Using immunoSEQ multiplex PCR, the repertoire was profiled, and TCRdb retains in-frame clones only, with some absent. This sample carries 1,500 to 2,000 clones, more than 65% of them seen once, and the ten largest clones take approximately 20%. Here the sequenced sample was PBMCs, taken around 280 days after allogeneic stem cell transplant with posttransplant cyclophosphamide. These receptors were taken from a young adult male patient who received an allogeneic stem cell transplant from a related donor, was CMV-positive, and had acute GVHD only. Some T cells may be transferred from the graft donor. The conserved cysteine and the conserved F or W are not part of the CDR3 here. The D gene is left open where the match is weak. Clone size is stated in some rows and not others, as once, few, many or a class when expanded.

v_call: TRBV7-6; clone_size: -; j_call: TRBJ2-1; d_call: -; cdr3_aa: ASSLGGEQF
v_call: TRBV18; clone_size: -; j_call: TRBJ2-7; d_call: -; cdr3_aa: ASSPKGHPYEQY
v_call: TRBV5-4; clone_size: -; j_call: TRBJ2-3; d_call: -; cdr3_aa: ASSSPDSTSTDTQY
v_call: TRBV25-1; clone_size: -; j_call: TRBJ1-1; d_call: -; cdr3_aa: ASTQGGTTEAF
v_call: TRBV7-8; clone_size: few; j_call: TRBJ1-3; d_call: -; cdr3_aa: ASSLVVQAPGNTIY
v_call: TRBV5-6; clone_size: -; j_call: TRBJ1-3; d_call: TRBD1; cdr3_aa: ASSLYDRAGNTIY
v_call: TRBV14; clone_size: -; j_call: TRBJ2-2; d_call: TRBD2; cdr3_aa: ASRGLAGGNTGELF
v_call: TRBV29-1; clone_size: few; j_call: TRBJ1-1; d_call: -; cdr3_aa: SVELNRNTEAF
v_call: TRBV19; clone_size: few; j_call: TRBJ1-3; d_call: -; cdr3_aa: ASDGGFRNTIY
v_call: TRBV18; clone_size: -; j_call: TRBJ2-2; d_call: TRBD2; cdr3_aa: ASSPSGGQNTGELF
v_call: TRBV11-2; clone_size: -; j_call: TRBJ2-7; d_call: -; cdr3_aa: ASSLDRVYEQY
v_call: TRBV30; clone_size: -; j_call: TRBJ1-1; d_call: -; cdr3_aa: AWSVHLSLNTEAF
v_call: TRBV7-9; clone_size: -; j_call: TRBJ2-5; d_call: -; cdr3_aa: ASSLVGAQETQY